These 10 T cell receptor beta chains originate from one sample sequenced in a study of CD4+ T cells in melanoma. Data came from immunoSEQ multiplex PCR; TCRdb stores just in-frame clones and leaves some out. The sample carries roughly 20,000 clones, approximately 80% recorded once. Sequencing was done on a sample of cells from a culture (not recorded whether cultured in vitro). The receptors derive from a human donor with melanoma.

The rearrangement joins TRBV13 to TRBJ2-7, with a tentative D call TRBD2 (5 bases). The V gene lost 4 bases and the J gene lost 3 bases, with 22 bases spanning the gap. This CDR3 has 17 amino acids. Germline values: CDR1 PRHDT, CDR2 FYEKMQ (reference sequence). DNA for the CDR3: TGTGCCAGCAGCTCGACGCAGGACCAATGGACTTTCTACGAGCAGTACTTC. Its protein is CASSSTQDQWTFYEQYF.

The chain joins TRBV9 to TRBJ2-5; D unclear. Germline V gives CDR1 SGDLS, CDR2 YYNGEE. The length of the CDR3 is 15 residues. Trimming pared 0 bases from V and 5 bases from J, leaving 14 bases between. The CDR3 bases are TGTGCCAGCAGCGTAGTAGGAACAGTCGGGGAGACCCAGTACTTC. As protein: CASSVVGTVGETQYF.

The rearrangement links TRBV5-6 to TRBJ2-7, with D possibly matching TRBD1 (5 bases). Germline V CDR1 and CDR2: SGHDT, YYEEEE. V lost 2 bases to trimming and J lost 1 base, with 7 bases between them. This CDR3 comprises 13 residues. CDR3 DNA sequence: TGTGCCAGCAGCTTAGACAGATCCTACGAGCAGTACTTC. Translated, it gives CASSLDRSYEQYF.

The V call is TRBV7-3, the J call TRBJ2-1, with 10 bases identical to TRBD2. This CDR3 comprises 15 residues. V shed 5 bases, J shed 3 bases, and the junction held 4 bases outside the gene matches. Germline assignment: CDR1 SGHTA and CDR2 FQGTGA. The CDR3 region is CASSRQRGGYNEQFF. CDR3 nucleotide sequence: TGTGCCAGCAGCCGCCAGCGGGGGGGCTACAATGAGCAGTTCTTC.

The V call is TRBV5-1, the J call TRBJ2-3; maybe TRBD1 (5 bases). Germline lookup yields CDR1 SGHRS and CDR2 YFSETQ. The CDR3 runs to 13 residues. Deletions cut 2 bases from V and 6 bases from J, with 10 bases between. The CDR3 sequence is CASSFWGRDTQYF. CDR3 in DNA: TGCGCCAGCAGCTTCTGGGGCCGGGATACGCAGTATTTT.

The chain is built from TRBV6-1 and TRBJ1-1; no firm D call. The ends were cut back, 7 bases at V and 0 bases at J, with 12 bases in the middle. This CDR3 region has 14 residues. CDR1 is MNHNS, CDR2 SASEGT, per germline. CDR3 sequence (DNA): TGTGCCAGCACCCGGGTCCTCTTGAACACTGAAGCTTTCTTT. Translated, it gives CASTRVLLNTEAFF.

The genes are TRBV6-1 and TRBJ2-5; a weak D match, TRBD1 (6 bases). This CDR3 comprises 17 residues. V gave up 4 bases and J gave up 2 bases, with 20 bases separating them. Germline CDR1 MNHNS, CDR2 SASEGT. This CDR3 reads CASSGGPFLGVQETQYF. CDR3 DNA sequence: TGTGCCAGCAGTGGGGGGCCATTCCTTGGGGTACAAGAGACCCAGTACTTC.

The rearrangement links TRBV18 to TRBJ2-7; TRBD1 matches at 8 bases. The CDR3 covers 15 residues. Germline V CDR1 and CDR2: KGHSH, LQKENI. The trim removed 4 bases at V and 5 bases at J, leaving 10 bases unmatched. CDR3 amino acids: CASSQRTGRSDEQYF. CDR3 coding DNA: TGTGCCAGCTCACAAAGGACAGGGAGGTCTGACGAGCAGTACTTC.

The gene calls are TRBV7-2 and TRBJ2-5; 15 bases align to TRBD2. The germline CDR1 and CDR2 sequences are SGHTA and FQGNSA. CDR3 length equals 17 residues. The trim removed 5 bases at V and 5 bases at J, leaving 9 bases unmatched. The CDR3 protein is CASSAGLAGGPRETQYF. The CDR3 region has the DNA TGTGCCAGCAGCGCTGGACTAGCGGGGGGGCCGAGGGAGACCCAGTACTTC.

The chain combines TRBV19 with TRBJ1-2; D remains unclear. The germline V gene encodes CDR1 LNHDA and CDR2 SQIVND (reference sequence). Trimming took 7 bases from V and 0 from J, leaving 12 bases between them. The CDR3 contains 14 residues. The CDR3 bases are TGTGCCAGTACCCCCCCTTCTTCTAACTATGGCTACACCTTC. Protein: CASTPPSSNYGYTF.